These 5 T cell receptor beta chains share one sample of origin, sequenced in a study of Graves' ophthalmopathy and Graves' hyperthyroidism. Amplification of the TCR beta CDR3 regions used RNA transcripts (as template). An opening RT-PCR round employed HTBI primers and preceded a second-round multiplex PCR. TCRdb re-analysed the multiplex PCR reads in MiXCR, keeping a single row per CDR3 protein. The data show over a million distinct CDR3 sequences, 35% to 40% seen once. The sample taken for sequencing was peripheral blood or thyroid tissue (not recorded which). Receptors were obtained from an adult man with Graves' hyperthyroidism.

This clonotype was counted ten times or more. This rearrangement joins TRBV7-8 to TRBJ2-7; D is unclear. Trimming took 1 base from V and 2 from J, leaving 9 bases between them. The CDR3 covers 14 residues. The germline V gene encodes CDR1 SGHVS and CDR2 FQNEAQ. CDR3 DNA: TGTGCCAGCAGCTTAGAAGCCCTGCCCTACGAGCAGTACTTC. It specifies CASSLEALPYEQYF.

Many counts were recorded for this clonotype. This rearrangement joins TRBV19 to TRBJ2-2; weak D call: TRBD2 (5 bases). The CDR3 extends over 15 amino acids. CDR1 and CDR2 (germline): LNHDA, SQIVND (reference sequence). Deletions cut 3 bases from V and 4 bases from J, with 12 bases between. The CDR3: CASSILGDTTGELFF. DNA of the CDR3: TGTGCCAGTAGTATTCTGGGAGACACCACCGGGGAGCTGTTTTTT.

This clonotype was recorded a few times. The genes are TRBV11-2 and TRBJ2-7, with 11 bases fitting TRBD2. V trimming: 3 bases; J trimming: 4 bases; junction bases outside the gene matches: 5. Germline lookup yields CDR1 SGHAT and CDR2 FQNNGV. CDR3 size: 15 residues. CDR3 in DNA: TGTGCCAGCAGCTTGGAGACTAGCGGGATGTACGAGCAGTACTTC. Its protein product is CASSLETSGMYEQYF.

This chain uses TRBV28 with TRBJ1-2, with unresolved D. Per the germline V gene, CDR1 is MDHEN and CDR2 is SYDVKM. The CDR3 length is 14 residues. V lost 5 bases to trimming and J lost 4 bases, with 14 bases between them. The CDR3 region has the DNA TGTGCCAGCAGTGCCCCCGGGATTCTCTATGGCTACACCTTC. This encodes CASSAPGILYGYTF.

This rearrangement joins TRBV28 to TRBJ1-1, with a weak D call TRBD1 (5 bases). With 1 base removed from V and 3 bases from J, the gap between germline ends came to 9 bases. Germline loops: CDR1 MDHEN, CDR2 SYDVKM. This CDR3 contains 14 residues. The CDR3 bases are TGTGCCAGCAGTTTATTACTCAGGGACACTGAAGCTTTCTTT. It specifies CASSLLLRDTEAFF.